A selection of T cell receptor beta chains follows, all from one sample in a study of cytomegalovirus exposure and HLA in healthy donors. Only in-frame clones appear in the TCRdb table, and some are missing; sequencing was by immunoSEQ multiplex PCR. Among 130,000 to 150,000 clones, more than 75% were seen once, and the ten largest hold roughly 2.9%. The sequencing input was PBMCs. The receptor set was obtained from a female donor in good health and CMV-seronegative. Each CDR3 is given with its conserved first and last residue. Fields, in order: J gene, CDR3 length, clone size, D gene, V gene, CDR3 DNA, CDR3 protein. The D gene is left open where the match is weak. A clone size is listed for some rows: how often the clone was seen (once, few, many), or a class if it is expanded.

J gene: TRBJ2-7; CDR3 length: 15; clone size: few; D gene: TRBD2; V gene: TRBV5-6; CDR3 DNA: TGTGCCAGCAGCTTGGCTGCTAGCGGGGTTTACGAGCAGTACTTC; CDR3 protein: CASSLAASGVYEQYF
J gene: TRBJ1-6; CDR3 length: 13; clone size: -; D gene: -; V gene: TRBV7-6; CDR3 DNA: TGTGCCAGCAGCTTATACGAGAATTCACCCCTCCACTTT; CDR3 protein: CASSLYENSPLHF
J gene: TRBJ1-1; CDR3 length: 13; clone size: -; D gene: -; V gene: TRBV30; CDR3 DNA: TGTGCCTGGAAATTTGACAGGAACACTGAAGCTTTCTTT; CDR3 protein: CAWKFDRNTEAFF
J gene: TRBJ1-1; CDR3 length: 11; clone size: few; D gene: -; V gene: TRBV28; CDR3 DNA: TGTGCCAGCGAAGAGGAAGCTGAAGCTTTCTTT; CDR3 protein: CASEEEAEAFF
J gene: TRBJ2-1; CDR3 length: 13; clone size: -; D gene: -; V gene: TRBV30; CDR3 DNA: TGTGCCTGGAGTGTACAACGATACAATGAGCAGTTCTTC; CDR3 protein: CAWSVQRYNEQFF
J gene: TRBJ2-5; CDR3 length: 14; clone size: once; D gene: TRBD1; V gene: TRBV7-9; CDR3 DNA: TGTGCCAGCAGCCTCCTCGACAGGGAAGAGACCCAGTACTTC; CDR3 protein: CASSLLDREETQYF
J gene: TRBJ1-2; CDR3 length: 15; clone size: once; D gene: -; V gene: TRBV15; CDR3 DNA: TGTGCCACCAGCAGAGGAGGCGTGGGGGGCTATGGCTACACCTTC; CDR3 protein: CATSRGGVGGYGYTF
J gene: TRBJ2-1; CDR3 length: 17; clone size: -; D gene: TRBD2; V gene: TRBV27; CDR3 DNA: TGTGCCAGCAGTTTGACTAGCGGGAGGGCCTCCTACAATGAGCAGTTCTTC; CDR3 protein: CASSLTSGRASYNEQFF
J gene: TRBJ1-1; CDR3 length: 11; clone size: -; D gene: -; V gene: TRBV29-1; CDR3 DNA: TGCAGCGTCAGGGTTGTGACTGAAGCTTTCTTT; CDR3 protein: CSVRVVTEAFF
J gene: TRBJ2-7; CDR3 length: 15; clone size: -; D gene: -; V gene: TRBV9; CDR3 DNA: TGTGCCAGCAGCGTTTCTCCGCTTGCGGGCTACGAGCAGTACTTC; CDR3 protein: CASSVSPLAGYEQYF
J gene: TRBJ2-4; CDR3 length: 14; clone size: -; D gene: TRBD2; V gene: TRBV5-1; CDR3 DNA: TGCGCCAGCAGCTATACAGGACTAGTCAACATTCAGTACTTC; CDR3 protein: CASSYTGLVNIQYF
J gene: TRBJ1-5; CDR3 length: 14; clone size: -; D gene: -; V gene: TRBV11-2; CDR3 DNA: TGTGCCAGCAGCCAGACCGGGATAAATCAGCCCCAGCATTTT; CDR3 protein: CASSQTGINQPQHF
J gene: TRBJ1-1; CDR3 length: 15; clone size: -; D gene: -; V gene: TRBV18; CDR3 DNA: TGTGCCAGCTCACCTTCGTTAGAATCGAACACTGAAGCTTTCTTT; CDR3 protein: CASSPSLESNTEAFF
J gene: TRBJ1-6; CDR3 length: 14; clone size: -; D gene: -; V gene: TRBV9; CDR3 DNA: TGTGCCAGCAGATCCAGGATGGAAAATTCACCCCTCCACTTT; CDR3 protein: CASRSRMENSPLHF
J gene: TRBJ2-5; CDR3 length: 16; clone size: once; D gene: TRBD1; V gene: TRBV10-3; CDR3 DNA: TGTGCCATCACCTCAAACACGCAGGGGGCGAGGGAGACCCAGTACTTC; CDR3 protein: CAITSNTQGARETQYF
J gene: TRBJ2-7; CDR3 length: 14; clone size: few; D gene: TRBD2; V gene: TRBV5-5; CDR3 DNA: TGTGCCAGCAGCTGGGGGACTAGCGGCTACGAGCAGTACTTC; CDR3 protein: CASSWGTSGYEQYF
J gene: TRBJ2-7; CDR3 length: 16; clone size: few; D gene: TRBD2; V gene: TRBV6-1; CDR3 DNA: TGTGCCAGCAGTGAAGGGTCGACTAGCGGGAGTTACGAGCAGTACTTC; CDR3 protein: CASSEGSTSGSYEQYF
J gene: TRBJ2-4; CDR3 length: 17; clone size: -; D gene: -; V gene: TRBV2; CDR3 DNA: TGTGCCAGCAGTGATCAAGTGTTCAAGCAGGGCAAAAACATTCAGTACTTC; CDR3 protein: CASSDQVFKQGKNIQYF
J gene: TRBJ1-2; CDR3 length: 14; clone size: few; D gene: TRBD1; V gene: TRBV11-1; CDR3 DNA: TGTGCCAGCAGCCCTGGGACAGGGGTTCAGGGCTACACCTTC; CDR3 protein: CASSPGTGVQGYTF
J gene: TRBJ2-1; CDR3 length: 17; clone size: -; D gene: TRBD2; V gene: TRBV7-6; CDR3 DNA: TGTGCCAGCAGCTTAACTATTCCTGGGACTAGCGGGGATGAGCAGTTCTTC; CDR3 protein: CASSLTIPGTSGDEQFF
J gene: TRBJ1-6; CDR3 length: 13; clone size: few; D gene: TRBD1; V gene: TRBV4-3; CDR3 DNA: TGCGCCAGCAGCCCGGACAGGGATGCACCCCTCCACTTT; CDR3 protein: CASSPDRDAPLHF
J gene: TRBJ1-2; CDR3 length: 14; clone size: -; D gene: -; V gene: TRBV6-1; CDR3 DNA: TGTGCCAGCAGTGCGTACATTGGTGTCTATGGCTACACCTTC; CDR3 protein: CASSAYIGVYGYTF
J gene: TRBJ1-2; CDR3 length: 15; clone size: few; D gene: -; V gene: TRBV4-1; CDR3 DNA: TGCGCCAGCAGCCAAGATGGCGCCCTACGAGCGGGCTACACCTTC; CDR3 protein: CASSQDGALRAGYTF
J gene: TRBJ1-6; CDR3 length: 15; clone size: -; D gene: TRBD1; V gene: TRBV9; CDR3 DNA: TGTGCCAGCAGCCCAACAGGGGTCGGAGAATCACCCCTCCACTTT; CDR3 protein: CASSPTGVGESPLHF
J gene: TRBJ2-4; CDR3 length: 15; clone size: -; D gene: TRBD2; V gene: TRBV4-1; CDR3 DNA: TGCGCCAGCAGCCAGCTAGCGGGGGCCAAAAACATTCAGTACTTC; CDR3 protein: CASSQLAGAKNIQYF
J gene: TRBJ1-1; CDR3 length: 15; clone size: -; D gene: TRBD1; V gene: TRBV30; CDR3 DNA: TGTGCCTGGAGCTTCGAAGGGACAGTGAACACTGAAGCTTTCTTT; CDR3 protein: CAWSFEGTVNTEAFF
J gene: TRBJ2-3; CDR3 length: 16; clone size: few; D gene: TRBD2; V gene: TRBV5-6; CDR3 DNA: TGTGCCAGCAGCTTGCTGATCGGGGGGGGCACAGATACGCAGTATTTT; CDR3 protein: CASSLLIGGGTDTQYF
J gene: TRBJ1-1; CDR3 length: 14; clone size: -; D gene: TRBD1; V gene: TRBV4-2; CDR3 DNA: TGTGCCAGCAGCCTAAGGGGACAGGACACTGAAGCTTTCTTT; CDR3 protein: CASSLRGQDTEAFF
J gene: TRBJ1-1; CDR3 length: 15; clone size: -; D gene: TRBD1; V gene: TRBV2; CDR3 DNA: TGTGCCAGCCGGGACAGCCCGGATCTGAGCACTGAAGCTTTCTTT; CDR3 protein: CASRDSPDLSTEAFF
J gene: TRBJ1-6; CDR3 length: 15; clone size: -; D gene: -; V gene: TRBV27; CDR3 DNA: TGTGCCAGCAGTTTATCCTCAGGGATAGATTCACCCCTCCACTTT; CDR3 protein: CASSLSSGIDSPLHF
J gene: TRBJ2-6; CDR3 length: 14; clone size: few; D gene: -; V gene: TRBV28; CDR3 DNA: TGTGCCAGCAGTTCCGTCTCTGGGGCCAACGTCCTGACTTTC; CDR3 protein: CASSSVSGANVLTF
J gene: TRBJ1-1; CDR3 length: 14; clone size: -; D gene: TRBD1; V gene: TRBV6-1; CDR3 DNA: TGTGCCAGCAGCGAGACAGGGGGCGTCACTGAAGCTTTCTTT; CDR3 protein: CASSETGGVTEAFF
J gene: TRBJ1-1; CDR3 length: 14; clone size: -; D gene: TRBD1; V gene: TRBV19; CDR3 DNA: TGTGCCAGTAGTAGGACAGGGATGAACACTGAAGCTTTCTTT; CDR3 protein: CASSRTGMNTEAFF
J gene: TRBJ1-2; CDR3 length: 14; clone size: -; D gene: -; V gene: TRBV15; CDR3 DNA: TGTGCCACCAGCAGAGATTGGGGACTCTATGGCTACACCTTC; CDR3 protein: CATSRDWGLYGYTF
J gene: TRBJ2-1; CDR3 length: 15; clone size: -; D gene: TRBD2; V gene: TRBV11-2; CDR3 DNA: TGTGCCAGCAGCCCCCAGGGAGGGAGACGGTATGAGCAGTTCTTC; CDR3 protein: CASSPQGGRRYEQFF
J gene: TRBJ1-3; CDR3 length: 15; clone size: few; D gene: TRBD1; V gene: TRBV7-2; CDR3 DNA: TGTGCCAGCAGCTCGGGACAGGGACGGGGTGACACCATATATTTT; CDR3 protein: CASSSGQGRGDTIYF
J gene: TRBJ2-3; CDR3 length: 13; clone size: few; D gene: TRBD1; V gene: TRBV10-3; CDR3 DNA: TGTGCCATCAGTAGGACAGGGGTGGATTGGCAGTATTTT; CDR3 protein: CAISRTGVDWQYF
J gene: TRBJ2-7; CDR3 length: 15; clone size: -; D gene: TRBD2; V gene: TRBV2; CDR3 DNA: TGTGCCACCTCAAAGGAGGGCGGGGGGGCCTACGAGCAGTACTTC; CDR3 protein: CATSKEGGGAYEQYF